One TCR beta chain is described in this entry. Its antigen is as yet unknown. The data stem from a study of OX40 agonist ivuxolimab in advanced cancers. Across the study: Therapy given before enrollment (anti-PD-1, anti-PD-L1 or anti-CTLA-4) was allowed, and approximately 40% had some. Study-wide points: Normalized T-cell clonal expansion was also low in some nonresponders.

Sampling of blood occurred at baseline, cycle 4 day 1, and cycle 7 day 1. Repertoires were generated with immunoSEQ multiplex PCR, while TCRdb's copy carries only in-frame clones and drops some. This table holds some 75,000 clones, 88% found once. Material: CD4+ or CD8+ T cells sorted from blood, obtained in a trial of the OX40 agonist ivuxolimab. The receptor was isolated from an adult with an advanced solid tumor such as melanoma, head and neck, liver or kidney cancer.

CDR3 in DNA: TGTGCCAGCAGTCCGGCCAGGGGGAACTATGGCTACACCTTC. Amino acids: CASSPARGNYGYTF. This chain links TRBV6-6 with TRBJ1-2; 7 bases map to TRBD1. The CDR3 is made up of 14 amino acids. The V gene end was trimmed by 5 bases and the J gene end by 2 bases; junction bases not matched to a gene: 5. Germline V gene data show CDR1 as MNHNY and CDR2 as SVGAGI (reference sequence).